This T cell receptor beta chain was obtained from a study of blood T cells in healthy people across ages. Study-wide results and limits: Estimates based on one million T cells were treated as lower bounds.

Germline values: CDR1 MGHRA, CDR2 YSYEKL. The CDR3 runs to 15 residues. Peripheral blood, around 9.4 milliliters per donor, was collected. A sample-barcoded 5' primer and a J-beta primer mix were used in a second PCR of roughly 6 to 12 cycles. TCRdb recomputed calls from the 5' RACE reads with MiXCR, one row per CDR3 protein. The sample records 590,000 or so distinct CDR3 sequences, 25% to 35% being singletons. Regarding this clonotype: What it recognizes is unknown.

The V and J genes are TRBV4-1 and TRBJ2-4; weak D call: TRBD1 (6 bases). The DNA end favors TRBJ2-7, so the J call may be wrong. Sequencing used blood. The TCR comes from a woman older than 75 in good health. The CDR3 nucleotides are TGCGCCAGCAGCCAAGATGCAGGGGATACCTGCGAGCAGTACTTC. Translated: CASSQDAGDTCEQYF.